The next 3 T cell receptor beta chains were all read from a single sample in a study of CD4 T cell repertoires in COVID-19. Measured with immunoSEQ multiplex PCR; TCRdb has only the in-frame clones, and not every one. Of around 25,000 clones in the sample, about 93% are singletons; the top ten hold over 0.55%. Sequencing was done directly on freshly isolated, uncultured memory T cells. The specimen was circulating follicular helper CD4+ T cells (cTfh) from blood, collected before the COVID-19 pandemic. Receptors originate from a human donor who had COVID-19.

The rearrangement uses TRBV29-1 and TRBJ2-5; TRBD1 agrees at 7 bases. CDR1 is SQVTM, CDR2 ANQGSEA, per germline. V lost 8 bases, J lost 2 bases, and 5 bases stayed unmatched. The CDR3 contains 12 residues. CDR3 amino acids: CSTLTGQETQYF. DNA for the CDR3: TGCAGCACCCTGACAGGGCAAGAGACCCAGTACTTC.

V gene TRBV11-3 combines with J gene TRBJ1-1; 9 bases match TRBD1. The CDR3 runs 14 residues. CDR1 is SGHNT, CDR2 YENEEA, per germline. The V segment lost 5 bases and the J segment 6 bases; nucleotides outside the gene matches: 7. Written as DNA, the CDR3 is TGTGCCAGCAGCCTAACAGGGGGCGCTTCTGAAGCTTTCTTT. Translation: CASSLTGGASEAFF.

The chain is built from TRBV4-2 and TRBJ2-7; 8 bases align to TRBD1. CDR1 and CDR2 (germline): LGHNA, YNFKEQ. The CDR3 spans 15 residues. V was clipped by 4 bases and J by 4 bases; unmatched bases: 9. The CDR3 nucleotides are TGTGCCAGCAGCCCCCAAGCAGGGGGCACATACGAGCAGTACTTC. Its protein is CASSPQAGGTYEQYF.